The TCR beta chain described here comes from a study of regulatory T cells in long-lasting Graves disease. The overall study: For a period under 3 months, newly diagnosed Graves' patients had taken antithyroid drugs.

Time point here: newly diagnosed GD, antithyroid drugs for less than 3 months. With RNA extracted from PBMCs as input, the TCR library was made. Arm-PCR of CDR3 regions and iRepertoire HTBI primers were the basis on which TCR beta libraries were built. TCRdb processed the multiplex PCR reads anew with MiXCR; each CDR3 protein has one entry. The sample lists about 420,000 distinct CDR3 sequences, around 15% seen once, with about 25% in the top ten. Germline V gene data show CDR1 as MDHEN and CDR2 as SYDVKM. There are 14 residues in the CDR3. V dropped 8 bases and J dropped 2 bases, with 16 bases sitting between them. These same records also appear under a second study, on T cells in Graves' hyperthyroidism and ophthalmopathy.

This chain connects TRBV28 to TRBJ2-7; TRBD1 is a possible D gene (6 bases). This specimen was peripheral blood mononuclear cells (PBMCs), taken at new diagnosis, from a patient treated with antithyroid drugs. This TCR was sampled from a woman aged 18-29 years with Graves disease. DNA of the CDR3: TGTGCCAGCCAAGCCGGGACACATGCCTACGAGCAGTACTTC. It specifies CASQAGTHAYEQYF.